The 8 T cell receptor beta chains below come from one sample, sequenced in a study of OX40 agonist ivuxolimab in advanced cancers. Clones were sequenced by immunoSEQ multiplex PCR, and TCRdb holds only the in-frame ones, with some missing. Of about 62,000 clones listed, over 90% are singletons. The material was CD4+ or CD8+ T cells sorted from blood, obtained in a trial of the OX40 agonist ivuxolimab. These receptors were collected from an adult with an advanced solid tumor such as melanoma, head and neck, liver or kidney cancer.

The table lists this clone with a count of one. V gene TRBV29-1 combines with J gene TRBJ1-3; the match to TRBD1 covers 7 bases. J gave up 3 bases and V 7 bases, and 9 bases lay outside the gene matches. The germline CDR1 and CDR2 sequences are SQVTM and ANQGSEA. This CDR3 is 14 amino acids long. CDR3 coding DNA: TGCAGCGCAGCGACAGGGTACGATGGAAACACCATATATTTT. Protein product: CSAATGYDGNTIYF.

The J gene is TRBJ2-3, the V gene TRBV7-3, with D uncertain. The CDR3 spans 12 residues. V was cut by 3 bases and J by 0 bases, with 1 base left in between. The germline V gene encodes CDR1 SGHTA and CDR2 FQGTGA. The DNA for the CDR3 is TGTGCCAGCAGCTTTAGCACAGATACGCAGTATTTT. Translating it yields CASSFSTDTQYF.

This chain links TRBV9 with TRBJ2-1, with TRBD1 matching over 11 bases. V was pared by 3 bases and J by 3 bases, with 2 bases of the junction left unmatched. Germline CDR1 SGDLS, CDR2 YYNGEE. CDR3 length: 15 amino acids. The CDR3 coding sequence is TGTGCCAGCAGCGCCGGGACAGGGGGCTACAATGAGCAGTTCTTC. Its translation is CASSAGTGGYNEQFF.

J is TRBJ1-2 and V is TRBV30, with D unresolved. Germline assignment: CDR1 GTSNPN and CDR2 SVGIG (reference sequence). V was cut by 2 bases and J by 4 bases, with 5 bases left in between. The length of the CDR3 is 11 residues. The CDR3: CAWSPGYGYTF. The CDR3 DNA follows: TGTGCCTGGAGTCCGGGCTATGGCTACACCTTC.

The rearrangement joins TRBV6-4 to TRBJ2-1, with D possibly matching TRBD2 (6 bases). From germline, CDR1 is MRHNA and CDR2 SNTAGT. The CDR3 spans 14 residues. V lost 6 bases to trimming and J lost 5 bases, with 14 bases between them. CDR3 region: CASSLATWDNEQFF. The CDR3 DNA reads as TGTGCCAGCAGCCTAGCGACGTGGGACAATGAGCAGTTCTTC.

CDR3 coding DNA: TGTGCCATCAGTGACCCAGGGAATCATCAGCCCCAGCATTTT. It is translated as CAISDPGNHQPQHF. The chain couples TRBV10-3 to TRBJ1-5; maybe TRBD1 (5 bases). Deletions cut 3 bases from V and 5 bases from J, with 11 bases between. This CDR3 is built from 14 residues. CDR1 is ENHRY, CDR2 SYGVKD, per germline.

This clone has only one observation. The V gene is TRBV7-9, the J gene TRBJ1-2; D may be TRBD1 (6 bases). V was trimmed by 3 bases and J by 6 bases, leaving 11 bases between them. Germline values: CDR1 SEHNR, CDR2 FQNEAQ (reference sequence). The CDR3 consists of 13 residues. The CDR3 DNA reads TGTGCCAGCAGCTTGGAGAACAGGGATGGCTACACCTTC. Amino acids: CASSLENRDGYTF.

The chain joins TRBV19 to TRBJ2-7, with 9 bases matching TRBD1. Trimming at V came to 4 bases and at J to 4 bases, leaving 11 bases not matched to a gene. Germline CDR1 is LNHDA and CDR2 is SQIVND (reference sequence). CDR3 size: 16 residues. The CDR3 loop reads CASSTGTGHLGYEQYF. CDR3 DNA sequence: TGTGCCAGTAGTACCGGGACAGGGCATTTGGGTTACGAGCAGTACTTC.